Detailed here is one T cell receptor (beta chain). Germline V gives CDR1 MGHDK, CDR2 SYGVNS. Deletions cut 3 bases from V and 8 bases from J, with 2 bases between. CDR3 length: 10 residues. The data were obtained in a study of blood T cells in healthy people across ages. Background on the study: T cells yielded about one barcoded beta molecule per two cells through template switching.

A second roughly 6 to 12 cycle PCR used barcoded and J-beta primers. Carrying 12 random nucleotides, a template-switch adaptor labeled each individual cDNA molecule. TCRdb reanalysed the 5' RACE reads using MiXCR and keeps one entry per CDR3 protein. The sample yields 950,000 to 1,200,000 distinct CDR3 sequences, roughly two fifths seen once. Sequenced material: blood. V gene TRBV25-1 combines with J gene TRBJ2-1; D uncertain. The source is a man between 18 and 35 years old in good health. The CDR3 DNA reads TGTGCCAGCAGTGATTATGAGCAGTTCTTC. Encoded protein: CASSDYEQFF.